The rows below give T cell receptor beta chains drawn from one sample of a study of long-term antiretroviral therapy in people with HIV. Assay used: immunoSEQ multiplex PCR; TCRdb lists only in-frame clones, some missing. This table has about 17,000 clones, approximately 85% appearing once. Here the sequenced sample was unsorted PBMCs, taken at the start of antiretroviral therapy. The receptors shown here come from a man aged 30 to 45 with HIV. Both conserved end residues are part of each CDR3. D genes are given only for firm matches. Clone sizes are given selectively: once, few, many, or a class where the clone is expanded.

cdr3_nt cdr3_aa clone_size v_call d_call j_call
TGTGCCAGCAGCCCCCGAGCAGGGAGCTATGGCTACACCTTC CASSPRAGSYGYTF once TRBV13 - TRBJ1-2
TGCAGTGAAGGGAACACTGAAGCTTTCTTT CSEGNTEAFF - TRBV20-1 - TRBJ1-1
TGTGCCAGCAGCTTAGGGGGGCGGGGGGTTCAAGAGACCCAGTACTTC CASSLGGRGVQETQYF - TRBV13 TRBD2 TRBJ2-5
TGTGCCAGCTCACCATCGGGGGCCAAAAACATTCAGTACTTC CASSPSGAKNIQYF - TRBV18 - TRBJ2-4
TGTGCCACCAGCAGAGATAGCGAATGGGGGACTGAAGCTTTCTTT CATSRDSEWGTEAFF - TRBV15 - TRBJ1-1
TGCGCCAGCAGCCAAGATAGCGAGCAGTACTTC CASSQDSEQYF - TRBV4-1 - TRBJ2-7
TGTGCCAGCAGTTCGGCTCCGGGACGGCAGAACACTGAAGCTTTCTTT CASSSAPGRQNTEAFF few TRBV27 - TRBJ1-1
TGCGCCAGCAGCCAAGCATCAGACAGGCTATTCACTGAAGCTTTCTTT CASSQASDRLFTEAFF - TRBV4-3 - TRBJ1-1
TGTGCCACCAGCTCGGACAGGTTGAACACTGAAGCTTTCTTT CATSSDRLNTEAFF - TRBV15 TRBD1 TRBJ1-1
TGTGCCAGCAGTTACGGTGCCCAGGGACGGGGTGGCTACACCTTC CASSYGAQGRGGYTF - TRBV6-6 - TRBJ1-2
TGTGCCAGCAGCCAAGGGTCCCTCACAGGGATGTGGGAGCAGTACTTC CASSQGSLTGMWEQYF - TRBV14 - TRBJ2-7
TGTGCCAGTAGTATCTTAAATGAGCAGTTCTTC CASSILNEQFF - TRBV19 - TRBJ2-1
TGTGCCAGCAGCTCCTCGACCTCTGGAAACACCATATATTTT CASSSSTSGNTIYF - TRBV5-5 - TRBJ1-3
TGTGCCAGCAGCCAAAAGCAGGGGGTTACAGCCGAGCAGTACTTC CASSQKQGVTAEQYF - TRBV7-6 TRBD1 TRBJ2-7
TGTGCCAGCAGTGAATCAAGGGACGAGCAGTACTTC CASSESRDEQYF - TRBV28 - TRBJ2-7
TGTGCCAGTAGTATTGGACAGATCGAGCAGTACTTC CASSIGQIEQYF - TRBV19 - TRBJ2-7
TGTGCCAGCACCTTCACCGGGGCCAACGTCCTGACTTTC CASTFTGANVLTF - TRBV27 - TRBJ2-6
TGTGCCAGCAGCCCCGTTCGGGGGGGCCGAACTGAAGCTTTCTTT CASSPVRGGRTEAFF - TRBV11-2 - TRBJ1-1
TGTGCCAGCAGCCTGACTTGGAACACCGGGGAGCTGTTTTTT CASSLTWNTGELFF - TRBV6-1 - TRBJ2-2
TGTGCCACCAGCCCCCGACAGCGCATCGGTTATGGCTACACCTTC CATSPRQRIGYGYTF - TRBV15 - TRBJ1-2
TGTGCCAGCAGCCAAGTGAGCGTTAATGAGCAGTTCTTC CASSQVSVNEQFF - TRBV4-2 - TRBJ2-1
TGCGCCAGCAGCCAAGAAAAGGGAGATACGCAGTATTTT CASSQEKGDTQYF once TRBV4-3 - TRBJ2-3
TGTGCCAGCAGTTATTCTGAGGGGGGGACTAATGAAAAACTGTTTTTT CASSYSEGGTNEKLFF - TRBV6-6 - TRBJ1-4
TGTGCCAGCAGCCAAGTAAGCGGGATCACAGATACGCAGTATTTT CASSQVSGITDTQYF once TRBV4-2 TRBD2 TRBJ2-3
TGTGCCAGCAGCCAGCGGACAGGGGGAGAGACCCAGTACTTC CASSQRTGGETQYF - TRBV6-6 TRBD1 TRBJ2-5
TGTGCCAGTAGTCCCACTAGCGGGACGGGCACAGATACGCAGTATTTT CASSPTSGTGTDTQYF - TRBV19 TRBD2 TRBJ2-3
TGTGCCAGCAGCTTGGTGGGCAGCTCCTACGAGCAGTACTTC CASSLVGSSYEQYF few TRBV5-6 - TRBJ2-7
TGTGCCTGGAACACCGGGGGGGGTAACACCATATATTTT CAWNTGGGNTIYF - TRBV30 - TRBJ1-3
TGCGCCAGCAGCTTGGCCCTTACAGGAGGTGCAGATACGCAGTATTTT CASSLALTGGADTQYF - TRBV5-1 - TRBJ2-3
TGTGCCAGCAGCTTACGAAGAGCGGGAGGACTCCGCGCCTACAATGAGCAGTTCTTC CASSLRRAGGLRAYNEQFF - TRBV7-8 TRBD2 TRBJ2-1
TGTGCCAGCGGGACAGACAGCAATCAGCCCCAGCATTTT CASGTDSNQPQHF - TRBV6-1 TRBD1 TRBJ1-5
TGTGCCAGCAGAAGAGACGAAAGCTATGGCTACACCTTC CASRRDESYGYTF - TRBV27 - TRBJ1-2
TGTGCCAGTACCCCGGGGGGGCCTTACAATGAGCAGTTCTTC CASTPGGPYNEQFF - TRBV19 TRBD2 TRBJ2-1
TGTGCCAGCAGCCCTCAGGGGGCGTTGAACACTGAAGCTTTCTTT CASSPQGALNTEAFF - TRBV7-9 TRBD1 TRBJ1-1
TGTGCCAGCAGTTTACCGGGGGTGAAAGATACGCAGTATTTT CASSLPGVKDTQYF - TRBV28 - TRBJ2-3
TGTGCCAGCAGTGACTCGATTAGCGCAGATGAGCAGTTCTTC CASSDSISADEQFF - TRBV6-4 - TRBJ2-1
TGTGCCAGCAACCGAGTCGGGTCGGACGAGCAGTACTTC CASNRVGSDEQYF - TRBV5-6 - TRBJ2-7
TGTGCCAGCAGTGGGGGACAGCGAGAGACCCAGTACTTC CASSGGQRETQYF - TRBV27 TRBD1 TRBJ2-5
TGTGCCAGCAGAGAACACCTTCCACAGGGGACCGTGAAGGCTTTCTTT CASREHLPQGTVKAFF - TRBV6-6 TRBD1 TRBJ1-1
TGTGCCAGCACCCTATCCGCGGCGGGGTTCTACGAGCAGTACTTC CASTLSAAGFYEQYF once TRBV7-2 - TRBJ2-7
TGTGCCAGCAGCAGGGACGGCAGCTCCTACGAGCAGTACTTC CASSRDGSSYEQYF few TRBV5-6 - TRBJ2-7
TGTGCCAGCAGCCCATTGGGACAGCTACCATACAATGAGCAGTTCTTC CASSPLGQLPYNEQFF - TRBV5-8 TRBD1 TRBJ2-1
TGTGCCTCCGGAACCCGGGATAACACTGAAGCTTTCTTT CASGTRDNTEAFF - TRBV30 - TRBJ1-1
TGTGCCAGTAGTCTCCGGGCCCGAGGGGCGAACACTGAAGCTTTCTTT CASSLRARGANTEAFF - TRBV19 - TRBJ1-1
TGTGCCAGCAGCCGCCGGGATCAGCCCCAGCATTTT CASSRRDQPQHF few TRBV28 - TRBJ1-5
TGTGCCAGCTCATTTGCTGGCATCCATTCACCCCTCCACTTT CASSFAGIHSPLHF - TRBV9 - TRBJ1-6
TGTGCCAGGGAGAGAGGGAACTATGGCTACACCTTC CARERGNYGYTF few TRBV21-1 - TRBJ1-2
TGTGCCAGTATGTCGCGGTCGAACTATGGCTACACCTTC CASMSRSNYGYTF - TRBV19 - TRBJ1-2
TGTGCCAGCAGCTTGTTTCGGCCGGACAGGTCAAGCCAGTACTTC CASSLFRPDRSSQYF - TRBV5-4 TRBD1 TRBJ2-5
TGTGCCAGCAGCCAACAGGGGGCTAGCGGGAGAAAGAAGAACAATGAGCAGTTCTTC CASSQQGASGRKKNNEQFF - TRBV9 - TRBJ2-1